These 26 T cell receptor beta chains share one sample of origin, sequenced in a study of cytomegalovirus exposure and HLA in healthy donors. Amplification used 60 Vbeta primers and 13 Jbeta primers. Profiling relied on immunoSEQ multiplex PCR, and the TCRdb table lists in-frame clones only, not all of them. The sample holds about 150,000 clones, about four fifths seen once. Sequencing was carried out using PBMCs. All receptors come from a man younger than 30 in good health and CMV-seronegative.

The CDR3: CASSPRQGETQYF. In DNA form, the CDR3 reads TGCGCCAGCAGCCCCAGACAGGGCGAGACCCAGTACTTC. The J gene is TRBJ2-5, the V gene TRBV5-1; the match to TRBD1 covers 7 bases. Germline CDR1 reads SGHRS; CDR2 reads YFSETQ. The CDR3 sequence is 13 residues long. After removal of 4 bases from V and 5 bases from J, the junction contained 5 bases not matched to a gene.

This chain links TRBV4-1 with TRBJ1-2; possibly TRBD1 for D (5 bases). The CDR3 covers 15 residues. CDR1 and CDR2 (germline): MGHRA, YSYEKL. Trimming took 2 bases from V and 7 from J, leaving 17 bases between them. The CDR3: CASSQFGTAPAGYTF. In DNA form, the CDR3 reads TGCGCCAGCAGCCAATTTGGGACTGCCCCAGCTGGCTACACCTTC.

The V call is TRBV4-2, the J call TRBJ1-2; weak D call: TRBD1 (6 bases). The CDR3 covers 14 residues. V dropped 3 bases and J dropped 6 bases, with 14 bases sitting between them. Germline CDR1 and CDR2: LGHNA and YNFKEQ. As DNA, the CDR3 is TGTGCCAGCAGCCAGGGTACAGGGTTTGATGGCTACACCTTC. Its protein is CASSQGTGFDGYTF.

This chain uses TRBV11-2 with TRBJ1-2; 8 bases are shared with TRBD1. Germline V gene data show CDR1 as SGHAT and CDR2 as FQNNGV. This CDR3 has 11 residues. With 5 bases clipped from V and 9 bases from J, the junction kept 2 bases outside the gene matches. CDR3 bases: TGTGCCAGCAGCCGGACAGGGCGCTACACCTTC. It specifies CASSRTGRYTF.

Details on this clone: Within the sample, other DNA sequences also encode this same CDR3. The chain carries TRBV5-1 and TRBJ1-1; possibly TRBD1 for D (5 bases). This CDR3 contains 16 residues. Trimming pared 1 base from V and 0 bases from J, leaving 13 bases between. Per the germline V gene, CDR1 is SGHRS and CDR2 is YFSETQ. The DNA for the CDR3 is TGCGCCAGCAGCTTGAAGGACACAAGATTGAACACTGAAGCTTTCTTT. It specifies CASSLKDTRLNTEAFF.

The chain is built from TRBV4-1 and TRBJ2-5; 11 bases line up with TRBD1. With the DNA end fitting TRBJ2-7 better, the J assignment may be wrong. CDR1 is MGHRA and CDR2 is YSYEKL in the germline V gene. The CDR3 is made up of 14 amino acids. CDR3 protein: CASSQGQGAYEQYF. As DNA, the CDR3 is TGCGCCAGCAGCCAGGGACAGGGGGCCTACGAGCAGTACTTC.

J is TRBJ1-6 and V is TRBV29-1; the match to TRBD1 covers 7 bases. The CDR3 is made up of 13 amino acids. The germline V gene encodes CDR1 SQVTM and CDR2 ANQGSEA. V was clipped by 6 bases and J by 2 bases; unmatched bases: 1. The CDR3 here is CSVGQTYNSPLHF. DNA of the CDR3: TGCAGCGTGGGACAGACCTATAATTCACCCCTCCACTTT. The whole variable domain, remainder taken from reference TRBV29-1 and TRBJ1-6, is SAVISQKPSRDICQRGTSLTIQCQVDSQVTMMFWYRQQPGQSLTLIATANQGSEATYESGFVIDKFPISRPNLTFSTLTVSNMSPEDSSIYLCSVGQTYNSPLHFGNGTRLTVT.

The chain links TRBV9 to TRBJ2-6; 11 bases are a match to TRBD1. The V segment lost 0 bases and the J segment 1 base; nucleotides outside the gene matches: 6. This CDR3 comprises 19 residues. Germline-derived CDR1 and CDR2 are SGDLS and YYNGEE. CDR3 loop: CASSVGGQGGGSGANVLTF. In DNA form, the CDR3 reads TGTGCCAGCAGCGTAGGGGGACAGGGGGGAGGATCTGGGGCCAACGTCCTGACTTTC.

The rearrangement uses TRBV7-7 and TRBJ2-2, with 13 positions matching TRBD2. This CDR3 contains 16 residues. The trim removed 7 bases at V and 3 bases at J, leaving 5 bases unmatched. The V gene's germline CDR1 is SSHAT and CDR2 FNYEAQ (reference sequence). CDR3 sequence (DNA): TGTGCCAGCACTGAGACTAGCGGGGGGCACACCGGGGAGCTGTTTTTT. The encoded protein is CASTETSGGHTGELFF.

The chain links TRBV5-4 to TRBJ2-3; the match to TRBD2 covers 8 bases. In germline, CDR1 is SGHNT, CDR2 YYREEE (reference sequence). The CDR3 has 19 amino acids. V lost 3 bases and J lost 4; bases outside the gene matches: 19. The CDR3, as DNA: TGTGCCAGCAGCTATGCTCTGGCGGGGGGAGCTGGGAGGGCAGATACGCAGTATTTT. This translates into CASSYALAGGAGRADTQYF.

The CDR3 nucleotides read TGTGCCAGCAGCCAAGGGACAGGGGATATTGACACCATATATTTT. It specifies CASSQGTGDIDTIYF. This sequence joins TRBV4-2 and TRBJ1-3; TRBD1 matches 9 bases. This CDR3 is 15 amino acids long. Losses at the gene ends were 1 base for V and 8 bases for J; bases not matched to a gene: 6. From germline, CDR1 is LGHNA and CDR2 YNFKEQ.

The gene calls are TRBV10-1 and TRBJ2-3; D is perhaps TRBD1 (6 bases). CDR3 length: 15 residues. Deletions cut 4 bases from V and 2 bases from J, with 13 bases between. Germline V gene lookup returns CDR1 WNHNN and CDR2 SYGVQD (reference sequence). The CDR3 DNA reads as TGCGCCAGCAGTGGAATGCAGGGGTCCACAGATACGCAGTATTTT. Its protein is CASSGMQGSTDTQYF.

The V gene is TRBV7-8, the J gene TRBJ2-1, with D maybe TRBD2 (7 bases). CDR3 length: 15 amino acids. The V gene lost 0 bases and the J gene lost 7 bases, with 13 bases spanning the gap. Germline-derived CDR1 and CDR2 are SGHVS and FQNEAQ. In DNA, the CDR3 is TGTGCCAGCAGCTTAGCCCCGGGGGGCTGGAATGAGCAGTTCTTC. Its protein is CASSLAPGGWNEQFF. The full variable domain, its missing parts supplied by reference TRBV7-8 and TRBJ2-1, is GAGVSQSPRYKVAKRGQDVALRCDPISGHVSLFWYQQALGQGPEFLTYFQNEAQLDKSGLPSDRFFAERPEGSVSTLKIQRTQQEDSAVYLCASSLAPGGWNEQFFGPGTRLTVL.

CDR3 residues: CASRQAYSSYNEQFF. Written as DNA, the CDR3 is TGTGCCAGTAGACAGGCGTATAGCTCCTACAATGAGCAGTTCTTC. The chain couples TRBV19 to TRBJ2-1, with D possibly matching TRBD1 (5 bases). CDR3 length: 15 residues. Germline CDR1 LNHDA, CDR2 SQIVND (reference sequence). The ends were cut back, 6 bases at V and 0 bases at J, with 12 bases in the middle.

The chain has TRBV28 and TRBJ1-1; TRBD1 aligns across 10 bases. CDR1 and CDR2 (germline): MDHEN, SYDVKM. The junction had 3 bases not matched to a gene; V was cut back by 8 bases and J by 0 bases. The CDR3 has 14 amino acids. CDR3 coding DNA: TGTGCCAGCCGACAGGGGGCGGTGAACACTGAAGCTTTCTTT. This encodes CASRQGAVNTEAFF. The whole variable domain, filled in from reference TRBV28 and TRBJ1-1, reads DVKVTQSSRYLVKRTGEKVFLECVQDMDHENMFWYRQDPGLGLRLIYFSYDVKMKEKGDIPEGYSVSREKKERFSLILESASTNQTSMYLCASRQGAVNTEAFFGQGTRLTVV.

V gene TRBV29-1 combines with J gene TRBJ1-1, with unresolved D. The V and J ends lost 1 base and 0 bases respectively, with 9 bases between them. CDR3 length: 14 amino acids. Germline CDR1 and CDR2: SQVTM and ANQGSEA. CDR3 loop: CSVEVGRMNTEAFF. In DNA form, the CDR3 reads TGCAGCGTTGAAGTAGGGAGGATGAACACTGAAGCTTTCTTT.

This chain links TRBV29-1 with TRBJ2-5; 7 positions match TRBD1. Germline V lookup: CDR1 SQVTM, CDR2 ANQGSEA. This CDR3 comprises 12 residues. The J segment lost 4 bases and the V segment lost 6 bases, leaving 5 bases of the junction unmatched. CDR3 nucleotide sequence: TGCAGCGTCATCAGGGGGACAGAGACCCAGTACTTC. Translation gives CSVIRGTETQYF. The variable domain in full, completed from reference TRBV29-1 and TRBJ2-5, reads SAVISQKPSRDICQRGTSLTIQCQVDSQVTMMFWYRQQPGQSLTLIATANQGSEATYESGFVIDKFPISRPNLTFSTLTVSNMSPEDSSIYLCSVIRGTETQYFGPGTRLLVL.

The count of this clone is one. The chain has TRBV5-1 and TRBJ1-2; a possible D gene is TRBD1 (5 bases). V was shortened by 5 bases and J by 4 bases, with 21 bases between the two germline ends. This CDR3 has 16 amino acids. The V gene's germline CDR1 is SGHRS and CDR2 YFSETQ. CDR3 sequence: CASRPSYRGGGYGYTF. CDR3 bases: TGCGCCAGCAGACCTAGTTATCGCGGGGGAGGCTATGGCTACACCTTC.

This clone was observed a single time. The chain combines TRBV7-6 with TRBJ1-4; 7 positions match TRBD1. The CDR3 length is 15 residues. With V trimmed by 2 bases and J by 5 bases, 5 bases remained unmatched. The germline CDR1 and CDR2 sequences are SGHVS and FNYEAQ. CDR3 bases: TGTGCCAGCAGCTTAACAGGGGAGGCAAATGAAAAACTGTTTTTT. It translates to CASSLTGEANEKLFF.

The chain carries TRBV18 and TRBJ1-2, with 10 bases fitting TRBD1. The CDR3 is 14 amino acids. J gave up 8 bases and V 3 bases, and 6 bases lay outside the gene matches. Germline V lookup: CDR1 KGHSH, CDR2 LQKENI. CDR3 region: CASSPGTGDTGYTF. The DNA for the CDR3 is TGTGCCAGCTCACCTGGGACAGGGGATACAGGCTACACCTTC.

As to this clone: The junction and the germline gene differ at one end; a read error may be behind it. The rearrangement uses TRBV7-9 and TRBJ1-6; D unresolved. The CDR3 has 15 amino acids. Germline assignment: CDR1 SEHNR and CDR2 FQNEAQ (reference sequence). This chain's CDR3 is CSSSLAPGLDSPLHF. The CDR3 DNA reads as TGTTCCAGCAGCTTAGCGCCCGGACTCGATTCACCCCTCCACTTT.

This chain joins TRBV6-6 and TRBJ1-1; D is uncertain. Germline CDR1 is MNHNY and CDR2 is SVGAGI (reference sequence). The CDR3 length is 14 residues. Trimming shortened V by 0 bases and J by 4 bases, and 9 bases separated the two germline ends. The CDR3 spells CASSYSNQATEAFF. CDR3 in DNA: TGTGCCAGCAGTTACTCGAACCAGGCCACTGAAGCTTTCTTT.

The CDR3 DNA follows: TGCGCCAGCAGCCCTATGGGGCTGGAGACCTACGAGCAGTACTTC. Its protein is CASSPMGLETYEQYF. The chain carries TRBV4-1 and TRBJ2-7; D perhaps matches TRBD1 (5 bases). Trimming left V 4 bases short and J 2 bases short, with 15 bases between. This CDR3 has 15 residues. Germline CDR1 and CDR2: MGHRA and YSYEKL.

The CDR3, as DNA: TGTGCCAGCAGCTCGTTTAGGGCAAGGGGATTTGGTGGCTACACCTTC. Translation gives CASSSFRARGFGGYTF. The chain employs TRBV7-8 and TRBJ1-2; tentatively, D is TRBD1 (5 bases). CDR3 length: 16 residues. The germline CDR1 and CDR2 sequences are SGHVS and FQNEAQ. Trimming cost V 4 bases and J 7 bases, with 22 bases left between them.

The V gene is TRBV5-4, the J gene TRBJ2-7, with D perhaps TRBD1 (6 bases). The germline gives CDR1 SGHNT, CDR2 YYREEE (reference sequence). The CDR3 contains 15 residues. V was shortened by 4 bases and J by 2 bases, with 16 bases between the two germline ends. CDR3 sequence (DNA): TGTGCCAGCAGCCTAGGGGCAGGGGTGACCTACGAGCAGTACGTC. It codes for CASSLGAGVTYEQYV.

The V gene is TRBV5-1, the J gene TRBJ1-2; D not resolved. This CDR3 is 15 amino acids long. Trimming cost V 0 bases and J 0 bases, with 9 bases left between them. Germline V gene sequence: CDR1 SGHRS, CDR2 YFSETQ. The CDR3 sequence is CASSLVIAANYGYTF. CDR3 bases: TGCGCCAGCAGCTTGGTCATTGCAGCTAACTATGGCTACACCTTC.